This T cell receptor beta chain was recovered during a study of blood T cell repertoires in COVID-19. Study at large: The analysed material was cDNA or gDNA that came from T cells, B-cell-depleted T cells, or PBMCs.

Original analysis: Cell counts per sample came from amplifying reference gene primers. Only in-frame clones appear in the TCRdb table, and some are missing; sequencing was by immunoSEQ multiplex PCR. V, J and clone size are taken as reported in that table, and D and trimming were inferred from the DNA itself. The repertoire consists of approximately 280,000 clones, with roughly 90% occurring once and the leading ten covering about 4.6%. Between the trimmed V and J ends, which lost 0 bases and 6 bases, there was a span of 11 bases. Germline CDR1 MNHEY, CDR2 SVGAGI. The CDR3 spans 15 residues. This rearrangement joins TRBV6-5 to TRBJ1-4; D is uncertain. Material: peripheral blood. The sequence derives from a man aged 35 to 55 with acute or convalescent COVID-19. This chain's CDR3 is CASSYSPEPDEKLFF. In nucleotides, the CDR3 is TGTGCCAGCAGTTACTCGCCCGAGCCCGATGAAAAACTGTTTTTT.